This T cell receptor beta chain originates from a study of blood T cell repertoires in COVID-19 (TCRdb year 2020). For the study in its entirety: Samples covering the acute and convalescent phases of COVID-19 were provided by collaborators in the United States, Italy and Spain. The material from the prospective study consisted of cDNA or gDNA derived from T cells, B-cell-depleted T cells, or PBMCs. Deeply sampled blood TCRbeta repertoires from subjects exposed to, actively infected with, or recovered from COVID-19 were included in the dataset. The samples were drawn from two sources: the first 160 participants of the ongoing ImmuneRACE study, and 1,254 subjects contributed by 6 global collaborators. HLA class I and class II types, where available, came from metadata supplied by the sample provider rather than from assay-based typing. Nearly every sample came with metadata listing a de-identified subject ID, COVID-19 status, age in years and sex. The repertoires were released in a freely available public database meant as a resource for research on the immune response to SARS-CoV-2. What the authors observed across the whole study: How much clinical and demographic metadata was included differed by source and by participant, and the metadata was provided uncurated.

Of note for this clone: The target of this receptor is not known. No per-base quality is available; no much larger clone lies one base away.

V lost 1 base and J lost 4 bases, and the count of bases not matched to a germline gene is 4. CDR1 is given as SGHRS and CDR2 as YFSETQ, both from the germline V gene. Counted from cysteine to phenylalanine, this CDR3 has 16 amino acids. The read is trimmed to its CDR3 DNA, 48 bases read in frame from base 1. TCRbeta CDR3 regions were amplified from genomic DNA using the immunoSEQ Assay, a bias-controlled multiplex PCR. Under the source paper's analysis protocol: Within the assay, amplification of reference gene primers was used to estimate how many nucleated cells each sample contained. To quantify the absolute abundance of each unique TCRbeta CDR3 rearrangement, sequence reads were collapsed and filtered. For each sample, productive Simpson clonality was calculated as the square root of Simpson's diversity index over productive rearrangements. TCRdb's version of the immuneACCESS table is confined to in-frame rearrangements and falls short of the full clone set. An unresolved V gene accounts for under half of the shortfall where checked; the remainder is of unknown origin. The DNA was the basis for D and trimming; V, J and clone size are from that table. The table for this sample lists roughly 80,000 clones; roughly 78% of them were counted only once. The ten largest account for roughly a fifth of the sample.

Whole blood was collected in K2EDTA tubes by collaborating institutions according to the institutions' own protocols. For TCRbeta analysis, collaborator samples were shipped as frozen whole blood, as isolated PBMCs, or as DNA extracted from either sample type. Specimen: peripheral blood. Recombination connected TRBV5-1 to TRBJ2-3, with TRBD2 identical over 12 junction bases. The TCR comes from a human donor in a cohort sampled during active COVID-19. The CDR3 protein is CASSLQLAGGADTQYF. Here is the DNA: TGCGCCAGCAGCTTGCAGCTAGCGGGGGGGGCAGATACGCAGTATTTT.